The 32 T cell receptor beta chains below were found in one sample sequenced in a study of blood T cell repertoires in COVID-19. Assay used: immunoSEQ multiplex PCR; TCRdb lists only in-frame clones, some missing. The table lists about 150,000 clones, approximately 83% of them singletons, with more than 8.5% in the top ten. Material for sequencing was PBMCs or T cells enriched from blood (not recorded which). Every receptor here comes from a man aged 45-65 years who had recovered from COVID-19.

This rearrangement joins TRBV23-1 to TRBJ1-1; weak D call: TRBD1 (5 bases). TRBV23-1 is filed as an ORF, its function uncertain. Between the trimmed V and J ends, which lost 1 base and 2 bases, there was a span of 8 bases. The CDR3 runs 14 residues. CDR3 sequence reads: CASSQYRGNTEAFF. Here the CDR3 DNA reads TGCGCCAGCAGTCAATATAGGGGTAACACTGAAGCTTTCTTT.

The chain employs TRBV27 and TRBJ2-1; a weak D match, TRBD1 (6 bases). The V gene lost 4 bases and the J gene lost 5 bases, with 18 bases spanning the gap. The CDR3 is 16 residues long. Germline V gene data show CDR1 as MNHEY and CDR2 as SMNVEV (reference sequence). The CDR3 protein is CASSSLDRLRDNEQFF. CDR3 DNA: TGTGCCAGCAGTTCCCTGGACAGATTGAGGGACAATGAGCAGTTCTTC.

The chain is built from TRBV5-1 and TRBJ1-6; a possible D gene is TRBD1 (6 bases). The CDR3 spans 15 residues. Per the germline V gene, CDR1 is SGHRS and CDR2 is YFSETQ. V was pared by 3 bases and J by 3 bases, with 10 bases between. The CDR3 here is CASSYLTGYNSPLHF. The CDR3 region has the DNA TGCGCCAGCAGCTACCTGACAGGCTATAATTCACCCCTCCACTTT.

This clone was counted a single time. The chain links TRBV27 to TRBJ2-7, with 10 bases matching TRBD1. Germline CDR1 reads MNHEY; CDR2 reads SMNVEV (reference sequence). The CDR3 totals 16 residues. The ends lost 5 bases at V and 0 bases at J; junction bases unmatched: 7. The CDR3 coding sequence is TGTGCCAGCAGTACCCGGGGGACAGGGGCCTCCTACGAGCAGTACTTC. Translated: CASSTRGTGASYEQYF.

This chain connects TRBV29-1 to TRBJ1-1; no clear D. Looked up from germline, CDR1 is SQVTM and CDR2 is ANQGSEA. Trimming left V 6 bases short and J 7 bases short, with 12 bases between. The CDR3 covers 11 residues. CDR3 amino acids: CSVVAALEAFF. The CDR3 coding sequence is TGCAGCGTGGTAGCGGCCCTTGAAGCTTTCTTT. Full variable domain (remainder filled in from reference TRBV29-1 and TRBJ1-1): SAVISQKPSRDICQRGTSLTIQCQVDSQVTMMFWYRQQPGQSLTLIATANQGSEATYESGFVIDKFPISRPNLTFSTLTVSNMSPEDSSIYLCSVVAALEAFFGQGTRLTVV.

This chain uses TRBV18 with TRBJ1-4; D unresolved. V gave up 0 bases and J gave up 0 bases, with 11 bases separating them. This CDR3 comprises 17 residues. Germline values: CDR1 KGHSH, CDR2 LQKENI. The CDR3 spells CASSPPGGPATNEKLFF. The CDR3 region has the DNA TGTGCCAGCTCACCACCGGGAGGACCTGCAACTAATGAAAAACTGTTTTTT.

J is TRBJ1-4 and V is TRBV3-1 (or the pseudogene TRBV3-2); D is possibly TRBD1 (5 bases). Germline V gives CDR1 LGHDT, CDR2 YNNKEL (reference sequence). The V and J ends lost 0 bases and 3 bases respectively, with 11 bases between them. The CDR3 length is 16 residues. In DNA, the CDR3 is TGTGCCAGCAGCCAAGAGGGGACTCCTTCTAATGAAAAACTGTTTTTT. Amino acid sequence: CASSQEGTPSNEKLFF.

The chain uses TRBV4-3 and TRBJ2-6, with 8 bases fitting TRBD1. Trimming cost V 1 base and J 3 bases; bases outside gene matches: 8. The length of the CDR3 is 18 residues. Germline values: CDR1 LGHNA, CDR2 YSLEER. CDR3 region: CASSQVSPGGGGANVLTF. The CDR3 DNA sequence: TGCGCCAGCAGCCAAGTTTCCCCAGGGGGCGGTGGGGCCAACGTCCTGACTTTC.

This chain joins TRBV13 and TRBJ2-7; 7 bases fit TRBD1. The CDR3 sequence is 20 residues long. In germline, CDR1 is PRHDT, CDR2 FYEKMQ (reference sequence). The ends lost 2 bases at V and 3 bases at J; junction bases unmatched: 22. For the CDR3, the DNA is TGTGCCAGCAGCTTAATGGGGCGGCGACAGGGCAGAAGCCTTAACTACGAGCAGTACTTC. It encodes CASSLMGRRQGRSLNYEQYF.

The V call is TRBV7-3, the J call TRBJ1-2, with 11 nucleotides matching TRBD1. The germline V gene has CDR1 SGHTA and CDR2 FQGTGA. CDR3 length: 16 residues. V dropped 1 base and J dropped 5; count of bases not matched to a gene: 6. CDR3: CASSLKGGQGAYGYTF. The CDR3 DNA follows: TGTGCCAGCAGCTTAAAGGGCGGACAGGGGGCATATGGCTACACCTTC.

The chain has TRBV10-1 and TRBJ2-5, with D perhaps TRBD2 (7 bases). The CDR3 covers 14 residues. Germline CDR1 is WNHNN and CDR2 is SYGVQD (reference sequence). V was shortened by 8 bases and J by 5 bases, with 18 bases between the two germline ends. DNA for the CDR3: TGCGCCAGCCCCGAGGGGGAGGGGGGGGAGACCCAGTACTTC. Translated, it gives CASPEGEGGETQYF.

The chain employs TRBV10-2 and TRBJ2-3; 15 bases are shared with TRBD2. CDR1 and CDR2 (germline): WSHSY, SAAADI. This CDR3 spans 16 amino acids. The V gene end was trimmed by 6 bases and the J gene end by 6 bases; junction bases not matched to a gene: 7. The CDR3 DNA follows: TGCGCCAGCAGCCGGACTAGCGGGGGGGCCGAGGATACGCAGTATTTT. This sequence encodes CASSRTSGGAEDTQYF.

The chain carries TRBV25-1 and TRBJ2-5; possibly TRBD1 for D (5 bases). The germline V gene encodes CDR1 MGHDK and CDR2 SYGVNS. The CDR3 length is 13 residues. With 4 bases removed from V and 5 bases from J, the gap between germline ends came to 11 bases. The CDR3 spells CASSVTGSETQYF. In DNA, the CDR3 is TGTGCCAGCAGTGTAACAGGTTCCGAGACCCAGTACTTC. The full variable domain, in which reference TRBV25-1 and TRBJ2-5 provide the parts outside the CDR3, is EADIYQTPRYLVIGTGKKITLECSQTMGHDKMYWYQQDPGMELHLIHYSYGVNSTEKGDLSSESTVSRIRTEHFPLTLESARPSHTSQYLCASSVTGSETQYFGPGTRLLVL.

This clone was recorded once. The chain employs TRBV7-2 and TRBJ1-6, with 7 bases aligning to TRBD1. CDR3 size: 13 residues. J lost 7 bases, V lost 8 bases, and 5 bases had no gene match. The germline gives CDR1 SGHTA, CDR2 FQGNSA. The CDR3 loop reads CASHRDRNSPLHF. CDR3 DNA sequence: TGTGCCAGCCACCGGGACAGAAATTCACCCCTCCACTTT.

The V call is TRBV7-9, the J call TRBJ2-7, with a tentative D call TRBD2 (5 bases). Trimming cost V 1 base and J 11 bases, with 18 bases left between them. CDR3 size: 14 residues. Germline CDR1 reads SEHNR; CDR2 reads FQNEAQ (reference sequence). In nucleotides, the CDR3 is TGTGCCAGCAGCTTAGGGGGTCGGGGAGTTAAGAAGTACTTC. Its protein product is CASSLGGRGVKKYF.

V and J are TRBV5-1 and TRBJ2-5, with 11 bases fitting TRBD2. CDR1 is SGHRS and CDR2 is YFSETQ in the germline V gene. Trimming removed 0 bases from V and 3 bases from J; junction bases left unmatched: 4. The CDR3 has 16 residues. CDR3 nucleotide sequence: TGCGCCAGCAGCTTGGCGGCTAGCGGGGGGAAAGAGACCCAGTACTTC. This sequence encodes CASSLAASGGKETQYF.

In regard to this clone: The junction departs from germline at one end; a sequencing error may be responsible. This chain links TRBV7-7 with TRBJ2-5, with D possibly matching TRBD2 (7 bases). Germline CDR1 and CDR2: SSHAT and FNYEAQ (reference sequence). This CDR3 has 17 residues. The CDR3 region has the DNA TGTGCTAGCAGCTTAGAGGAATCGGGGGGCGTACAAGAGACCCAGTACTTC. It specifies CASSLEESGGVQETQYF.

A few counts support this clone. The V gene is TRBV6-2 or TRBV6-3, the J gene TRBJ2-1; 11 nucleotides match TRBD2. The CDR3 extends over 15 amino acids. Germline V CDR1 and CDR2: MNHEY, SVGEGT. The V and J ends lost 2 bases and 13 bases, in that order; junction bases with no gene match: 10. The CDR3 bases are TGTGCCAGCAGTTACCGTTCTAGCGGGGGGCAAGGCCAGTTCTTC. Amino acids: CASSYRSSGGQGQFF.

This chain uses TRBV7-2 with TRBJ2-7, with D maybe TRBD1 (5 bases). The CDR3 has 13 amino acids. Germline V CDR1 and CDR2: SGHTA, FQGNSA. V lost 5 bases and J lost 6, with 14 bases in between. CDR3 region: CASSHPRRAEQYF. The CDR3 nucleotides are TGTGCCAGCAGCCACCCCCGCAGGGCCGAGCAGTACTTC.

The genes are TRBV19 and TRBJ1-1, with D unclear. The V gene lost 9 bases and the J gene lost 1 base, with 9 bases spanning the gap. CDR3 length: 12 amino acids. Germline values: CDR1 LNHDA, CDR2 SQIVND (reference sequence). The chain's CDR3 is CASRFGNTEAFF. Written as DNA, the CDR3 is TGTGCCAGCCGGTTCGGGAACACTGAAGCTTTCTTT.

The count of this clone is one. CDR3 DNA: TGTGCCAGCAGCGCCTCGACTAGCGGGGGGGCTCGCTACAATGAGCAGTTCTTC. Translated: CASSASTSGGARYNEQFF. This chain connects TRBV9 to TRBJ2-1; 14 bases map to TRBD2. The CDR3 extends over 18 amino acids. With V trimmed by 3 bases and J by 3 bases, 8 bases remained unmatched. Per germline, CDR1 SGDLS and CDR2 YYNGEE.

CDR3 amino acids: CASSGPGQGNYGYTF. DNA for the CDR3: TGTGCCAGCAGCGGACCGGGACAGGGTAACTATGGCTACACCTTC. The chain uses TRBV9 and TRBJ1-2; 9 nucleotides agree with TRBD1. The CDR3 has 15 amino acids. V was pared by 3 bases and J by 1 base, with 4 bases of the junction left unmatched. Germline CDR1 and CDR2: SGDLS and YYNGEE.

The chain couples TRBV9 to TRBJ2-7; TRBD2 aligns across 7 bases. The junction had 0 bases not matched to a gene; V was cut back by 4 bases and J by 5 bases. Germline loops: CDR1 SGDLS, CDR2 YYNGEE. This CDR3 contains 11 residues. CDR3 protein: CASSRGDEQYF. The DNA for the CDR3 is TGTGCCAGCAGCCGGGGGGACGAGCAGTACTTC.

CDR3 protein: CASSLGLAGGQETQYF. The CDR3, as DNA: TGTGCCAGCAGCTTAGGACTAGCGGGGGGCCAAGAGACCCAGTACTTC. The J gene is TRBJ2-5, the V gene TRBV7-2, with 13 bases identical to TRBD2. The CDR3 is 16 amino acids. In germline, CDR1 is SGHTA, CDR2 FQGNSA. Trimming removed 1 base from V and 1 base from J; junction bases left unmatched: 0.

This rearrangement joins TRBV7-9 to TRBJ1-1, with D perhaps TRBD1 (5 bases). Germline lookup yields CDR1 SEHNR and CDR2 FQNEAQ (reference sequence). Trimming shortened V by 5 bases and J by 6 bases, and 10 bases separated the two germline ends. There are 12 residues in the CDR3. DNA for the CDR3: TGTGCCAGCAGCCCACAAGGGGCTGAAGCTTTCTTT. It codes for CASSPQGAEAFF.

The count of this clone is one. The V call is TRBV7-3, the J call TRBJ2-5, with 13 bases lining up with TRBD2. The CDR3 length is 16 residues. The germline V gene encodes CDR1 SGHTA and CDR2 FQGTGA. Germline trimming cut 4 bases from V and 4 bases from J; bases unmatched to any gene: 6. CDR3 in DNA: TGTGCCAGCAGCTCCGGACTAGCGGGGGTAGGAGAGACCCAGTACTTC. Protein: CASSSGLAGVGETQYF.

CDR3 coding DNA: TGTGCCAGCAACTGGGACACCAATCAGCCCCAGCATTTT. Translating gives CASNWDTNQPQHF. This sequence joins TRBV2 and TRBJ1-5; possible D gene TRBD1, 6 bases. V gave up 7 bases and J gave up 3 bases, with 10 bases separating them. Per the germline V gene, CDR1 is SNHLY and CDR2 is FYNNEI. The CDR3 sequence is 13 residues long.

DNA of the CDR3: TGTGCCAGCAGCTACTACACCGGGGAGCTGTTTTTT. Amino acids: CASSYYTGELFF. The chain uses TRBV5-6 and TRBJ2-2; D is unclear. The CDR3 runs to 12 residues. Germline V gives CDR1 SGHDT, CDR2 YYEEEE. The germline V and J ends were trimmed by 3 bases and 3 bases, with 3 bases remaining between them.

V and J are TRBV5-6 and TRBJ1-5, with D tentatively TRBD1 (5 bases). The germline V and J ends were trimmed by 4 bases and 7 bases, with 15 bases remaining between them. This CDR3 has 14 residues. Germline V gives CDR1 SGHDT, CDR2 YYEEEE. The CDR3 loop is CASSGGVGRQPQHF. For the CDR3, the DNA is TGTGCCAGCAGCGGAGGGGTGGGGAGGCAGCCCCAGCATTTT.

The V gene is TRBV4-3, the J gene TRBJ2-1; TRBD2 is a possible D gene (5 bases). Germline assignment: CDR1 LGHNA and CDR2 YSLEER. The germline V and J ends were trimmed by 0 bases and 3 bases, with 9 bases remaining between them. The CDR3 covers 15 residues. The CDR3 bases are TGCGCCAGCAGCCAAGATTTACTAGACTACAATGAGCAGTTCTTC. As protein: CASSQDLLDYNEQFF.

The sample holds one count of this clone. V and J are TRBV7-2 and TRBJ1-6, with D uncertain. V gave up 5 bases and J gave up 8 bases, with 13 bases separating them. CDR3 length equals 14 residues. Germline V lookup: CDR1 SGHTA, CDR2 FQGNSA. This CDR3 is CASSREFSDSPLHF. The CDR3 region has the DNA TGTGCCAGCAGCCGTGAGTTCTCGGATTCACCCCTCCACTTT.

CDR3 region: CASQYQGSNQPQHF. CDR3 nucleotide sequence: TGTGCCAGTCAGTACCAGGGTAGCAATCAGCCCCAGCATTTT. This sequence joins TRBV28 and TRBJ1-5; weak D call: TRBD1 (5 bases). The ends were cut back, 9 bases at V and 0 bases at J, with 12 bases in the middle. The CDR3 runs 14 residues. Germline V CDR1 and CDR2: MDHEN, SYDVKM.